This T cell receptor beta chain was recorded in a study of patients and donors after allogeneic stem cell transplantation. The V gene's germline CDR1 is MNHEY and CDR2 SMNVEV (reference sequence). This CDR3 comprises 14 residues. Trimming removed 6 bases at V and 6 bases at J, with 15 bases between. TCRdb used MiXCR to reprocess the RT-PCR reads, holding one entry per CDR3 protein. Of some 960,000 distinct CDR3 sequences listed, roughly 17% are singletons. The chain carries TRBV27 and TRBJ1-5; D is perhaps TRBD1 (5 bases). The TCR originated in a human donor who was either an allogeneic HSCT recipient or a stem cell or donor lymphocyte infusion donor (not recorded which). It is not recorded whose cells these are; they may come from a transplant donor. The sequenced sample was blood, either unsorted or a sorted T cell fraction (not recorded which). CDR3 coding DNA: TGTGCCAGCAGCCCCTCCCGGGGGATTCAGCCCCAGCATTTT. It yields the protein CASSPSRGIQPQHF.